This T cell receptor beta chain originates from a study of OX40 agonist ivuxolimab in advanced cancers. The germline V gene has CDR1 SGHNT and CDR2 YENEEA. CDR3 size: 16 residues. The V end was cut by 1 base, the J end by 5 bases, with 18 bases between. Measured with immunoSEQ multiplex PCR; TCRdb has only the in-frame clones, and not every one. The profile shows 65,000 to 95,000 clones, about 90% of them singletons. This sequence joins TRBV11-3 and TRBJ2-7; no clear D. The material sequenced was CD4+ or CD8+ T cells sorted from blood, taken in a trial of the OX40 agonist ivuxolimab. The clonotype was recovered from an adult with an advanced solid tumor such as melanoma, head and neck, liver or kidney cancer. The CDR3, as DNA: TGTGCCAGCAGCTTAGCCGGCGACTGGGTGAAGAACGAGCAGTACTTC. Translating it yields CASSLAGDWVKNEQYF.